The 29 T cell receptor beta chains listed next were all sequenced from one sample in a study of blood T cells in healthy people across ages. Using a J-beta primer mix together with a sample-barcoded 5' primer, a second PCR was run for roughly 6 to 12 cycles. TCRdb redid the calling of the 5' RACE reads with MiXCR, one entry per CDR3 protein. The repertoire holds about 1,500,000 distinct CDR3 sequences, with roughly 30% as singletons. The specimen sequenced was blood. All receptors come from a woman aged 25-40 years in good health.

The chain employs TRBV20-1 and TRBJ2-1; tentative D call: TRBD2 (6 bases). Deletions cut 5 bases from V and 7 bases from J, with 18 bases between. Germline assignment: CDR1 DFQATT and CDR2 SNEGSKA (reference sequence). This CDR3 has 14 amino acids. The CDR3 DNA follows: TGCAGTGCTTCCTCCGCGGACTACGAGAATGAGCAGTTCTTC. Residues: CSASSADYENEQFF.

This clonotype was observed many times. The rearrangement links TRBV29-1 to TRBJ2-3, with 10 nucleotides matching TRBD1. V lost 1 base, J lost 2 bases, and 6 bases stayed unmatched. The CDR3 is made up of 16 amino acids. Per germline, CDR1 SQVTM and CDR2 ANQGSEA. The CDR3 reads CSVEGDGTGDTDTQYF. For the CDR3, the DNA is TGCAGCGTTGAAGGGGACGGGACAGGGGACACAGATACGCAGTATTTT.

Note on this clonotype: Because the CDR3 is missing its conserved closing phenylalanine or tryptophan, this is likely a read error. This chain joins TRBV7-9 and TRBJ1-1; tentatively, D is TRBD1 (5 bases). This CDR3 has 16 residues. Germline-derived CDR1 and CDR2 are SEHNR and FQNEAQ (reference sequence). Trimming left V 0 bases short and J 0 bases short, with 11 bases between. The CDR3 bases are TGTGCCAGCAGCTTAGCCCCAGGGAACCTGAACACTGAAGCTTTCTGT. Translation: CASSLAPGNLNTEAFC.

This clonotype turned up a few times. V and J are TRBV5-6 and TRBJ2-3; D not resolved. V lost 2 bases and J lost 0, with 7 bases in between. Germline V lookup: CDR1 SGHDT, CDR2 YYEEEE. The CDR3 consists of 14 residues. This chain's CDR3 is CASSFVTSTDTQYF. Here the CDR3 DNA reads TGTGCCAGCAGCTTCGTCACTAGCACAGATACGCAGTATTTT.

This clonotype was detected only a few times. The chain is built from TRBV18 and TRBJ2-7; either TRBD1 or TRBD2 may supply D (5 bases each). Trimming cost V 4 bases and J 7 bases, with 20 bases left between them. Looked up from germline, CDR1 is KGHSH and CDR2 is LQKENI. The CDR3 sequence is 15 residues long. This CDR3 reads CASSLGTSPASEQYF. DNA of the CDR3: TGTGCCAGCTCACTGGGGACCTCCCCGGCGAGTGAGCAGTACTTC.

This clonotype came up a few times. Germline is not matched at one junction end, which may reflect a read error. The chain recombines TRBV7-9 with TRBJ2-4; D remains unclear. The J call could be wrong; TRBJ2-5 is a better fit for the DNA end. Per germline, CDR1 SEHNR and CDR2 FQNEAQ (reference sequence). The CDR3 spans 12 residues. CDR3 sequence: CACSSSTGTQYF. For the CDR3, the DNA is TGTGCCTGCAGCTCGTCCACGGGGACCCAGTACTTC.

The J gene is TRBJ2-5, the V gene TRBV7-7; 9 positions match TRBD2. TRBJ2-7 matches the DNA end more closely, so the J call is doubtful. CDR3 length: 15 amino acids. CDR1 and CDR2 from the germline V gene are SSHAT and FNYEAQ (reference sequence). CDR3 amino acids: CASSPLAGAAYEQYF. CDR3 bases: TGTGCCAGCAGCCCGTTAGCGGGGGCAGCCTACGAGCAGTACTTC.

The table lists this clonotype with a few counts. V is TRBV20-1 and J is TRBJ2-5, with D unresolved. This CDR3 has 15 residues. CDR1 and CDR2 from the germline V gene are DFQATT and SNEGSKA (reference sequence). The V gene lost 3 bases and the J gene lost 3 bases, with 17 bases spanning the gap. The CDR3, as DNA: TGCAGTGCTAGGCGAGCTGGCCCCTTAAAAGAGACCCAGTACTTC. It specifies CSARRAGPLKETQYF.

This clonotype has just one count. This sequence joins TRBV2 and TRBJ1-1, with D hard to call. Germline CDR1 and CDR2: SNHLY and FYNNEI. The CDR3 is 10 residues long. Trimming took off 3 bases at V and 10 bases at J, with 6 bases between the two ends. The CDR3 here is CASSERAAFF. The CDR3 DNA reads TGTGCCAGCAGTGAGAGGGCAGCTTTCTTT. Combining the CDR3 with reference TRBV2 and TRBJ1-1 gives the whole variable domain EPEVTQTPSHQVTQMGQEVILRCVPISNHLYFYWYRQILGQKVEFLVSFYNNEISEKSEIFDDQFSVERPDGSNFTLKIRSTKLEDSAMYFCASSERAAFFGQGTRLTVV.

This sequence joins TRBV10-3 and TRBJ2-2; D is unresolved. Trimming removed 6 bases from V and 3 bases from J, with 14 bases in between. The CDR3 contains 15 residues. The germline V gene encodes CDR1 ENHRY and CDR2 SYGVKD. The CDR3 sequence is CAIRDATRDTGELFF. The CDR3 coding sequence is TGTGCCATCAGGGATGCGACTCGGGACACCGGGGAGCTGTTTTTT.

This clonotype was found many times. The chain links TRBV20-1 to TRBJ2-7; the match to TRBD1 covers 8 bases. Germline V gives CDR1 DFQATT, CDR2 SNEGSKA (reference sequence). The trim removed 3 bases at V and 5 bases at J, leaving 15 bases unmatched. The CDR3 contains 16 residues. CDR3 bases: TGCAGTGCTAGTCGTCCATCGGGACAGGTCAGAGACGAGCAGTACTTC. Residues: CSASRPSGQVRDEQYF.

The rearrangement uses TRBV28 and TRBJ2-3, with 9 positions matching TRBD1. The germline V gene has CDR1 MDHEN and CDR2 SYDVKM. The J segment lost 6 bases and the V segment lost 8 bases, leaving 12 bases of the junction unmatched. CDR3 length: 15 amino acids. Here the CDR3 DNA reads TGTGCCAGCCCCCCCAGACAGGGGGGGTGGGATACGCAGTATTTT. This sequence encodes CASPPRQGGWDTQYF.

This clonotype has more than one count but fewer than ten. The gene calls are TRBV5-1 and TRBJ2-5; D is unclear. The CDR3 runs to 16 residues. Germline CDR1 SGHRS, CDR2 YFSETQ. Trimming removed 5 bases at V and 5 bases at J, with 22 bases between. CDR3 residues: CASRHHQVHTGETQYF. CDR3 nucleotides: TGCGCCAGCAGGCATCACCAAGTACATACCGGGGAGACCCAGTACTTC.

This chain connects TRBV2 to TRBJ2-4; 12 bases map to TRBD2. CDR1 is SNHLY, CDR2 FYNNEI, per germline. Trimming removed 6 bases from V and 8 bases from J; junction bases left unmatched: 11. This CDR3 region has 16 residues. CDR3 residues: CASSPYSSGGVDIQYF. CDR3 sequence (DNA): TGTGCCAGCAGCCCCTATTCTAGCGGGGGGGTAGACATTCAGTACTTC.

Regarding this clonotype: The junction departs from the called germline gene at one end, perhaps through a read error. The gene calls are TRBV5-5 and TRBJ2-5; D unclear. Germline assignment: CDR1 SGHKS and CDR2 YYEKEE (reference sequence). CDR3 size: 14 residues. DNA of the CDR3: TGTGTCAGCAGCTTCAAGACTGGATGGGAGACCCAGTACTTC. Translated: CVSSFKTGWETQYF.

The chain employs TRBV10-3 and TRBJ2-1; TRBD2 is a possible D gene (5 bases). Germline-derived CDR1 and CDR2 are ENHRY and SYGVKD. CDR3 length: 12 residues. The V and J ends lost 10 bases and 13 bases respectively, with 20 bases between them. CDR3 coding DNA: TGTGCCACTTCGGTCGCAAGGGAGACCCAGTTCTTC. Its protein is CATSVARETQFF.

This clonotype has more than one count but fewer than ten. Possible read error: a much larger clone is one base away. The chain couples TRBV7-9 to TRBJ2-7, with 10 bases fitting TRBD2. CDR3 length: 17 amino acids. The germline gives CDR1 SEHNR, CDR2 FQNEAQ (reference sequence). Trimming removed 3 bases from V and 3 bases from J; junction bases left unmatched: 11. The CDR3 bases are TGTGCCAGCAGCTTCCTACAGCCGGGACTAGCGTGCTACGAGCAGTACTTC. Residues: CASSFLQPGLACYEQYF.

The rearrangement joins TRBV7-9 to TRBJ1-3, with unresolved D. This CDR3 contains 14 residues. Germline V gives CDR1 SEHNR, CDR2 FQNEAQ (reference sequence). V lost 6 bases and J lost 4, with 13 bases in between. CDR3 coding DNA: TGTGCCAGCAGGTCGGGAGAAAACGGAAACACCATATATTTT. As protein: CASRSGENGNTIYF.

This clonotype was seen many times. The rearrangement uses TRBV10-3 and TRBJ2-3, with TRBD2 matching 8 bases. The trim removed 5 bases at V and 0 bases at J, leaving 7 bases unmatched. Germline loops: CDR1 ENHRY, CDR2 SYGVKD. This CDR3 is 16 amino acids long. The CDR3 loop reads CAISREGRKSTDTQYF. CDR3 DNA sequence: TGTGCCATCAGTCGGGAGGGCAGGAAGAGCACAGATACGCAGTATTTT.

This clonotype has a handful of counts. The V gene is TRBV19, the J gene TRBJ2-5, with 8 bases that match TRBD2. V gave up 5 bases and J gave up 2 bases; unmatched junction bases: 10. The CDR3 loop spans 16 amino acids. CDR1 is LNHDA, CDR2 SQIVND, per germline (reference sequence). The CDR3 bases are TGTGCCAGTAGTCGTCTAAGCGGGGGATCGCAAGAGACCCAGTACTTC. Protein: CASSRLSGGSQETQYF.

This clonotype was seen more than once but under ten times. J is TRBJ1-5 and V is TRBV5-1, with D tentatively TRBD1 (6 bases). From germline, CDR1 is SGHRS and CDR2 YFSETQ. Trimming took off 1 base at V and 6 bases at J, with 11 bases between the two ends. The CDR3 spans 14 residues. This CDR3 reads CASSLTGRGQPQHF. CDR3 nucleotide sequence: TGCGCCAGCAGCTTGACAGGGAGAGGTCAGCCCCAGCATTTT.

V and J are TRBV18 and TRBJ2-1; possible D gene TRBD2, 5 bases. Trimming pared 2 bases from V and 6 bases from J, leaving 14 bases between. The germline V gene encodes CDR1 KGHSH and CDR2 LQKENI. The CDR3 covers 15 residues. Written as DNA, the CDR3 is TGTGCCAGCTCACCATCCCGTGAGGAGGCCAATGAGCAGTTCTTC. Its translation is CASSPSREEANEQFF.

This clonotype was observed many times. The chain carries TRBV4-3 and TRBJ2-7; 7 bases match TRBD2. The V segment lost 0 bases and the J segment 0 bases; nucleotides outside the gene matches: 5. The CDR3 spans 16 residues. Per the germline V gene, CDR1 is LGHNA and CDR2 is YSLEER. The CDR3 sequence: CASSQDSSGASYEQYF. CDR3 coding DNA: TGCGCCAGCAGCCAAGATTCCAGCGGGGCCTCCTACGAGCAGTACTTC.

This clonotype was picked up a small number of times. This sequence may be a read error, since a much larger clone differs from it by one base. The chain's CDR3 is CSASLAGGPLYNEQYF. The CDR3 DNA is TGCAGTGCGAGTCTAGCGGGGGGACCACTCTACAATGAGCAGTACTTC. The gene calls are TRBV20-1 and TRBJ2-1; 11 bases map to TRBD2. The DNA end is a closer match to TRBJ2-7, so the J assignment may be wrong. The CDR3 is made up of 16 amino acids. Germline V gene data show CDR1 as DFQATT and CDR2 as SNEGSKA (reference sequence).

The rearrangement uses TRBV7-9 and TRBJ2-7; TRBD1 aligns across 7 bases. Trimming cost V 4 bases and J 0 bases; bases outside gene matches: 6. The CDR3 has 15 amino acids. Germline values: CDR1 SEHNR, CDR2 FQNEAQ (reference sequence). CDR3 amino acids: CASSSKTGSSYEQYF. CDR3 DNA: TGTGCCAGCAGCTCCAAGACAGGGAGCTCCTACGAGCAGTACTTC.

Here the CDR3 DNA reads TGTGCCAGCAGCTCGGACAGAAGCACTGAAGCTTTCTTT. Protein: CASSSDRSTEAFF. J is TRBJ1-1 and V is TRBV7-3; a weak D match, TRBD1 (6 bases). The CDR3 is 13 residues long. Trimming cost V 4 bases and J 4 bases, with 10 bases left between them. Per the germline V gene, CDR1 is SGHTA and CDR2 is FQGTGA.

CDR3: CSGAAPVDEKLFF. CDR3 DNA sequence: TGCAGCGGGGCGGCGCCGGTGGATGAAAAACTGTTTTTT. The V gene is TRBV29-1, the J gene TRBJ1-4; D unclear. CDR3 length equals 13 residues. V shed 7 bases and J shed 6 bases, with 15 bases lying between them. Germline V CDR1 and CDR2: SQVTM, ANQGSEA.

The chain links TRBV20-1 to TRBJ2-3; D is undetermined. V dropped 3 bases and J dropped 6 bases, with 13 bases sitting between them. Germline CDR1 is DFQATT and CDR2 is SNEGSKA (reference sequence). The CDR3 runs to 13 residues. The CDR3 sequence is CSASIVGSDTQYF. CDR3 DNA sequence: TGCAGTGCTAGTATAGTGGGGTCGGATACGCAGTATTTT.

This clonotype has a count of ten or more. V is TRBV20-1 and J is TRBJ2-7; a weak D match, TRBD2 (6 bases). The CDR3 length is 15 residues. V lost 0 bases to trimming and J lost 6 bases, with 18 bases between them. Germline loops: CDR1 DFQATT, CDR2 SNEGSKA (reference sequence). CDR3 in DNA: TGCAGTGCTAGAGACATCGGGGGAAAAGGTGGCGAGCAGTACTTC. It translates to CSARDIGGKGGEQYF.